The T cell receptor (beta chain) described here comes from a study of blood T cells in healthy people across ages. As concerns this clonotype: Its antigen remains unknown.

The donors, aged roughly 6 to 95, were healthy Caucasians from Russia. Losses at the gene ends were 6 bases for V and 2 bases for J; bases not matched to a gene: 8. CDR1 and CDR2 (germline): DFQATT, SNEGSKA (reference sequence). There are 14 residues in the CDR3. Combining a sample-barcoded 5' primer with a J-beta primer mix, a second PCR ran for roughly 7 to 12 cycles. TCRdb recomputed calls from the 5' RACE reads with MiXCR, one row per CDR3 protein. The sample holds about 1.4 million distinct CDR3 sequences; 45% to 70% are singletons and the top ten take roughly 7%. Study observations and caveats: No one knew whether donors had CMV, which possibly confounded expanded clonotype changes. No conclusive comparison of naive versus antigen-experienced cells was possible with unsorted PBMCs.

This chain joins TRBV20-1 and TRBJ2-3; 7 bases line up with TRBD2. The specimen sequenced was blood. The sequence came from a man younger than 35 in good health. The CDR3 sequence: CSAWGGSNTDTQYF. Here the CDR3 DNA reads TGCAGTGCGTGGGGCGGGAGCAACACAGATACGCAGTATTTT.